A single sample gave rise to the 24 T cell receptor beta chains below, sequenced in a study of cytomegalovirus exposure and HLA in healthy donors (dated by TCRdb to about 2017). Libraries came from the immunoSEQ multiplex PCR assay. For the multiplex PCR, a mixture combining 60 forward primers for TCR Vbeta segments and 13 reverse primers for TCR Jbeta segments was used. Not all clones reach the TCRdb copy of this immuneACCESS table, which keeps in-frame sequences only. Checked studies attribute under half of the gap to unresolved V genes and leave the rest unexplained. The sample data list about 110,000 clones, and less than 85% of these were observed just once. The ten largest clones take up less than 4.5% of the sample. Sequenced: PBMCs. The receptors come from a woman aged 40 to 50 in good health and CMV-seronegative.

The rearrangement links TRBV2 to TRBJ2-1; no clear D. V was shortened by 4 bases and J by 11 bases, with 12 bases between the two germline ends. Germline V CDR1 and CDR2: SNHLY, FYNNEI. The CDR3 covers 12 residues. Here the CDR3 DNA reads TGTGCCAGCAGTGGATTGAGTAGCCAGCAGTTCTTC. This encodes CASSGLSSQQFF. Full variable domain (outside the CDR3, taken from reference TRBV2 and TRBJ2-1): EPEVTQTPSHQVTQMGQEVILRCVPISNHLYFYWYRQILGQKVEFLVSFYNNEISEKSEIFDDQFSVERPDGSNFTLKIRSTKLEDSAMYFCASSGLSSQQFFGPGTRLTVL.

The J gene is TRBJ2-5, the V gene TRBV19; TRBD2 might be the D (7 bases). Per the germline V gene, CDR1 is LNHDA and CDR2 is SQIVND (reference sequence). CDR3 size: 15 residues. Trimming removed 5 bases at V and 6 bases at J, with 19 bases between. The CDR3 nucleotides read TGTGCCAGTAGTTATAGGCGCGGGGGCGAGAAGACCCAGTACTTC. This gives the protein CASSYRRGGEKTQYF.

This chain connects TRBV5-4 to TRBJ2-5; the D gene is possibly TRBD2 (5 bases). V lost 2 bases to trimming and J lost 4 bases, with 6 bases between them. The germline gives CDR1 SGHNT, CDR2 YYREEE (reference sequence). The CDR3 spans 12 residues. Written as DNA, the CDR3 is TGTGCCAGCAGCTTCGGGATAGAGACCCAGTACTTC. It yields the protein CASSFGIETQYF.

The V and J genes are TRBV7-2 and TRBJ1-6, with 7 bases identical to TRBD1. Trimming cost V 5 bases and J 9 bases; bases outside gene matches: 10. The germline CDR1 and CDR2 sequences are SGHTA and FQGNSA. This CDR3 spans 15 amino acids. The CDR3 protein is CASSPTTGDPSPLHF. DNA of the CDR3: TGTGCCAGCAGCCCGACTACAGGGGATCCTTCACCCCTCCACTTT.

The chain links TRBV6-5 to TRBJ1-4; weak D call: TRBD1 (6 bases). Per the germline V gene, CDR1 is MNHEY and CDR2 is SVGAGI. Trimming left V 0 bases short and J 7 bases short, with 9 bases between. The CDR3 contains 14 residues. The CDR3 nucleotides are TGTGCCAGCAGTTACTCGAGACAGGCTGAAAAACTGTTTTTT. Its translation is CASSYSRQAEKLFF.

This clone was observed a few times. The V call is TRBV7-3, the J call TRBJ2-5; D unclear. Germline loops: CDR1 SGHTA, CDR2 FQGTGA. The CDR3 has 13 residues. V was trimmed by 4 bases and J by 0 bases, leaving 6 bases between them. Here the CDR3 reads CASSSNYQETQYF. Written as DNA, the CDR3 is TGTGCCAGCAGCTCAAACTACCAAGAGACCCAGTACTTC.

This clone was observed once. CDR3 nucleotide sequence: TGTGCCAGCAGTTCAATCCAAGAGACCCAGTACTTC. This sequence encodes CASSSIQETQYF. The chain employs TRBV7-6 and TRBJ2-5; D is unclear. Germline V gives CDR1 SGHVS, CDR2 FNYEAQ. This CDR3 region has 12 residues. Between the trimmed V and J ends, which lost 6 bases and 1 base, there was a span of 6 bases.

The chain uses TRBV5-6 and TRBJ2-3, with TRBD2 identical over 8 bases. Germline V gene sequence: CDR1 SGHDT, CDR2 YYEEEE. The CDR3 is 15 residues long. V shed 4 bases and J 2 bases; nucleotides not matched to a gene: 6. CDR3 region: CASSNSGGNTDTQYF. CDR3 coding DNA: TGTGCCAGCAGCAACAGCGGGGGAAACACAGATACGCAGTATTTT.

This clone turned up a few times. This chain links TRBV7-9 with TRBJ1-5; D unresolved. Germline V gene lookup returns CDR1 SEHNR and CDR2 FQNEAQ (reference sequence). There are 14 residues in the CDR3. V was clipped by 1 base and J by 6 bases, with 10 bases between them. The DNA of the CDR3 is TGTGCCAGCAGCTTAGAGGGAGTAAGTCAGCCCCAGCATTTT. This gives the protein CASSLEGVSQPQHF.

The rearrangement links TRBV2 to TRBJ1-4, with 11 bases identical to TRBD1. Trimming removed 10 bases from V and 8 bases from J; junction bases left unmatched: 6. This CDR3 comprises 13 residues. CDR1 and CDR2 from the germline V gene are SNHLY and FYNNEI. The CDR3: CATRGQGEEKLFF. DNA for the CDR3: TGTGCCACGAGGGGACAGGGGGAGGAAAAACTGTTTTTT.

The chain uses TRBV7-9 and TRBJ2-1, with a weak D call TRBD1 (5 bases). V gave up 9 bases and J gave up 5 bases, with 8 bases separating them. CDR1 SEHNR and CDR2 FQNEAQ come from the germline V gene (reference sequence). There are 11 residues in the CDR3. The CDR3 DNA reads TGTGCCAGTGTAGGGGACAATGAGCAGTTCTTC. As protein: CASVGDNEQFF.

This clone was observed a few times. The V gene is TRBV11-2, the J gene TRBJ2-7; 11 bases are a match to TRBD2. Per the germline V gene, CDR1 is SGHAT and CDR2 is FQNNGV. Unmatched junction bases numbered 9, after V lost 1 base and J lost 4 bases. This CDR3 contains 17 residues. The CDR3 protein is CASSLGPPSGGPYEQYF. CDR3 nucleotides: TGTGCCAGCAGCTTAGGCCCGCCTAGCGGGGGGCCGTACGAGCAGTACTTC.

This clone has just one count. This chain joins TRBV7-2 and TRBJ2-2; D perhaps matches TRBD1 (6 bases). Trimming took off 4 bases at V and 3 bases at J, with 9 bases between the two ends. This CDR3 region has 14 residues. Germline CDR1 is SGHTA and CDR2 is FQGNSA. DNA for the CDR3: TGTGCCAGCAGCTCCGGACAGCACACCGGGGAGCTGTTTTTT. Encoded protein: CASSSGQHTGELFF.

V and J are TRBV2 and TRBJ2-7, with D possibly matching TRBD1 (6 bases). Germline lookup yields CDR1 SNHLY and CDR2 FYNNEI. There are 12 residues in the CDR3. Deletions cut 8 bases from V and 2 bases from J, with 10 bases between. CDR3 amino acids: CASRQETYEQYF. CDR3 nucleotide sequence: TGTGCCAGCCGACAGGAGACCTACGAGCAGTACTTC.

The V and J genes are TRBV1 and TRBJ2-3; the DNA was not used to check the table's D call, TRBD2. TRBV1 counts as a pseudogene. The CDR3 covers 17 residues. The CDR3 DNA reads TGCACCAGCAGCCAGCAACGGACTAGCGGTCCCACAGATACGCAGTATTTT. As protein: CTSSQQRTSGPTDTQYF.

CDR3 residues: CASSSNDRGYEQYF. The DNA of the CDR3 is TGTGCCAGCAGTTCCAACGACAGGGGGTACGAGCAGTACTTC. The rearrangement uses TRBV6-5 and TRBJ2-7; 9 positions agree with TRBD1. Germline lookup yields CDR1 MNHEY and CDR2 SVGAGI. The CDR3 sequence is 14 residues long. J was trimmed by 4 bases and V by 4 bases; bases with no gene match: 5.

The chain is built from TRBV28 and TRBJ1-5, with D perhaps TRBD1 (6 bases). Trimming removed 5 bases from V and 0 bases from J, with 23 bases in between. CDR1 is MDHEN, CDR2 SYDVKM, per germline. This CDR3 comprises 19 residues. CDR3 nucleotide sequence: TGTGCCAGCAGTCCCGGACCCCAGAGGGGGTCGTATAGCAATCAGCCCCAGCATTTT. Its translation is CASSPGPQRGSYSNQPQHF.

The chain carries TRBV9 and TRBJ2-7; TRBD2 matches at 11 bases. Unmatched junction bases numbered 11, after V lost 0 bases and J lost 9 bases. CDR3 size: 16 residues. Germline CDR1 SGDLS, CDR2 YYNGEE. CDR3 protein: CASSVGSSGLAARQYF. Written as DNA, the CDR3 is TGTGCCAGCAGCGTAGGTTCCTCGGGACTAGCGGCAAGGCAGTACTTC.

In DNA, the CDR3 is TGTGCCAGCACTACGACAGGGGACGTCACTGAAGCTTTCTTT. Its translation: CASTTTGDVTEAFF. This chain connects TRBV6-1 to TRBJ1-1; 8 positions match TRBD1. J was trimmed by 4 bases and V by 7 bases; bases with no gene match: 8. Germline lookup yields CDR1 MNHNS and CDR2 SASEGT. This CDR3 has 14 residues.

The chain uses TRBV7-6 and TRBJ2-1; a weak D match, TRBD1 (6 bases). CDR1 and CDR2 from the germline V gene are SGHVS and FNYEAQ. The CDR3 covers 13 residues. Trimming cost V 4 bases and J 7 bases, with 11 bases left between them. The CDR3 DNA follows: TGTGCCAGCAGCTCAGACAGGTTAAATGAGCAGTTCTTC. The encoded protein is CASSSDRLNEQFF.

This chain links TRBV9 with TRBJ1-4, with 9 bases fitting TRBD1. The V and J ends lost 3 bases and 9 bases, in that order; junction bases with no gene match: 9. CDR3 length equals 15 residues. Germline CDR1 SGDLS, CDR2 YYNGEE. The CDR3 DNA follows: TGTGCCAGCAGCGAGACCGGGACAGGGAGGAAAAAACTGTTTTTT. This gives the protein CASSETGTGRKKLFF.

The rearrangement links TRBV5-6 to TRBJ1-2; D remains unclear. Germline V CDR1 and CDR2: SGHDT, YYEEEE. Trimming stripped 0 bases from V and 5 bases from J, with 14 bases between. This CDR3 has 15 amino acids. CDR3 DNA sequence: TGTGCCAGCAGCTTGGCCGAACCTGCGGGATATGGCTACACCTTC. This gives the protein CASSLAEPAGYGYTF.

This clone was recorded once. The genes are TRBV25-1 and TRBJ1-3, with D possibly being TRBD1 (6 bases). Germline values: CDR1 MGHDK, CDR2 SYGVNS. The CDR3 sequence is 15 residues long. Trimming took off 3 bases at V and 7 bases at J, with 16 bases between the two ends. CDR3 nucleotide sequence: TGTGCCAGCAGTGAGGGGGCGGACCTAGGGAACACCATATATTTT. It encodes CASSEGADLGNTIYF. The whole variable domain, filled in from reference TRBV25-1 and TRBJ1-3, reads EADIYQTPRYLVIGTGKKITLECSQTMGHDKMYWYQQDPGMELHLIHYSYGVNSTEKGDLSSESTVSRIRTEHFPLTLESARPSHTSQYLCASSEGADLGNTIYFGEGSWLTVV.

The CDR3 DNA sequence: TGTGCCATCAGCCCGCTTAGCGGGAGGGCTGGAAACATTCAGTACTTC. It is translated as CAISPLSGRAGNIQYF. The V call is TRBV10-3, the J call TRBJ2-4; 11 bases are a match to TRBD2. Trimming removed 6 bases from V and 6 bases from J; junction bases left unmatched: 10. The CDR3 runs 16 residues. Germline V CDR1 and CDR2: ENHRY, SYGVKD.